Described below is a single TCR beta chain sequence and its context. The antigen is unknown. One end of the junction fails to match germline, which may point to a read error. The germline CDR1 and CDR2 sequences are LNHNV and YYDKDF (reference sequence). This CDR3 has 15 residues. The sample originates from a study of T cell repertoires in cytomegalovirus infection. For the study at large: CMV epitopes, recently identified HLA-C-restricted and well-studied HLA-B-restricted, were used.

A single record per CDR3 protein comes from TCRdb applying MiXCR to the reads. The table has fewer than 1,000,000 distinct CDR3 sequences, 30% to 40% seen once. Study observations and caveats: Cumulative public TCR beta family frequency identified carriers of CMV plus the relevant HLA.

The chain recombines TRBV15 with TRBJ2-7, with a tentative D call TRBD2 (5 bases). This sequence originates from a human donor in good health (CMV status not recorded). Some clones in this sample may be carry-over from other donors' samples. Sequenced here: cultured CD8+ T cells from PBMCs, sampled from culture after CMV antigen stimulation. CDR3 loop: CVTGRDKGPAGEQYF. The DNA of the CDR3 is TGTGTCACCGGCAGAGATAAAGGTCCCGCGGGCGAGCAGTACTTC.